Following are 31 T cell receptor beta chains from one sample sequenced in a study of CD8+ T cells in alopecia areata. The sequencing template was cDNA reverse transcribed from extracted RNA. Repertoires were generated with immunoSEQ multiplex PCR, while TCRdb's copy carries only in-frame clones and drops some. This table has roughly 150,000 clones, around 55% appearing once. The sequenced sample was CD4+ T cells sorted from blood. All receptors come from a human donor in good health.

The chain recombines TRBV20-1 with TRBJ2-3, with TRBD1 as a possible D gene (6 bases). The V gene lost 2 bases and the J gene lost 12 bases, with 12 bases spanning the gap. The V gene's germline CDR1 is DFQATT and CDR2 SNEGSKA (reference sequence). The CDR3 extends over 11 amino acids. DNA of the CDR3: TGCAGTGCTAGAAATAACAGGGCCCAGTATTTT. It yields the protein CSARNNRAQYF.

V usage is TRBV5-6 and J usage is TRBJ1-1; D is uncertain. The ends were cut back, 1 base at V and 0 bases at J, with 16 bases in the middle. The CDR3 covers 17 residues. Germline-derived CDR1 and CDR2 are SGHDT and YYEEEE. In nucleotides, the CDR3 is TGTGCCAGCAGCTTGTTAGGTGCAAGGCTTATGAACACTGAAGCTTTCTTT. Its translation: CASSLLGARLMNTEAFF.

This clone was seen a few times. The chain recombines TRBV30 with TRBJ2-3, with 13 bases that match TRBD2. Trimming cost V 7 bases and J 10 bases; bases outside gene matches: 11. The CDR3 totals 14 residues. Germline-derived CDR1 and CDR2 are GTSNPN and SVGIG (reference sequence). The CDR3 spells CASRLAGGGTSQYF. DNA of the CDR3: TGTGCCTCCAGACTAGCGGGAGGCGGAACGTCGCAGTATTTT. The entire variable domain, with the rest obtained from reference TRBV30 and TRBJ2-3, is as follows: SQTIHQWPATLVQPVGSPLSLECTVEGTSNPNLYWYRQAAGRGLQLLFYSVGIGQISSEVPQNLSASRPQDRQFILSSKKLLLSDSGFYLCASRLAGGGTSQYFGPGTRLTVL.

The V gene is TRBV6-5, the J gene TRBJ1-1; 8 bases are shared with TRBD1. Unmatched junction bases numbered 2, after V lost 4 bases and J lost 1 base. The CDR3 spans 14 residues. Per the germline V gene, CDR1 is MNHEY and CDR2 is SVGAGI. CDR3 in DNA: TGTGCCAGCAGTTGGGGACAGGCGAACACTGAAGCTTTCTTT. Protein product: CASSWGQANTEAFF.

V and J are TRBV28 and TRBJ1-2; perhaps TRBD1 as D (5 bases). Germline loops: CDR1 MDHEN, CDR2 SYDVKM. V was shortened by 3 bases and J by 8 bases, with 10 bases between the two germline ends. CDR3 length: 12 residues. The CDR3 DNA reads as TGTGCCAGCAGTTTGCCGGGGGTCGGCTACACCTTC. Translated, it gives CASSLPGVGYTF.

This clone turned up a few times. The V call is TRBV6-5, the J call TRBJ2-1; TRBD2 matches 7 bases. V shed 8 bases and J 11 bases; nucleotides not matched to a gene: 15. The germline V gene has CDR1 MNHEY and CDR2 SVGAGI. The CDR3 is 14 residues long. CDR3 in amino acids: CASGRGTGFSKQFF. In DNA, the CDR3 is TGTGCCAGCGGGAGGGGAACCGGATTTAGTAAGCAGTTCTTC.

This clone has a handful of counts. This sequence joins TRBV30 and TRBJ1-4; no reliable D call. Germline-derived CDR1 and CDR2 are GTSNPN and SVGIG (reference sequence). This CDR3 contains 14 residues. V lost 0 bases to trimming and J lost 8 bases, with 13 bases between them. This CDR3 reads CAWSVPRIGEKLFF. The CDR3 DNA reads as TGTGCCTGGAGTGTCCCTCGGATAGGCGAAAAACTGTTTTTT.

The chain recombines TRBV27 with TRBJ1-5; 8 bases align to TRBD1. The CDR3 contains 16 residues. Germline V gene sequence: CDR1 MNHEY, CDR2 SMNVEV (reference sequence). The V gene end was trimmed by 5 bases and the J gene end by 6 bases; junction bases not matched to a gene: 12. Here the CDR3 DNA reads TGTGCCAGCAGTCCGCGGACAGGGATTGGGGGTCAGCCCCAGCATTTT. This codes for CASSPRTGIGGQPQHF.

The chain uses TRBV7-2 and TRBJ2-7; D remains unclear. This CDR3 comprises 13 residues. From germline, CDR1 is SGHTA and CDR2 FQGNSA. Between the trimmed V and J ends, which lost 3 bases and 0 bases, there was a span of 6 bases. CDR3 sequence: CASSFGISYEQYF. In DNA, the CDR3 is TGTGCCAGCAGCTTCGGAATCTCCTACGAGCAGTACTTC. Full variable domain (missing parts from reference TRBV7-2 and TRBJ2-7): GAGVSQSPSNKVTEKGKDVELRCDPISGHTALYWYRQSLGQGLEFLIYFQGNSAPDKSGLPSDRFSAERTGGSVSTLTIQRTQQEDSAVYLCASSFGISYEQYFGPGTRLTVT.

This clone turned up a few times. This rearrangement joins TRBV2 to TRBJ2-1; a possible D gene is TRBD2 (5 bases). The CDR3 spans 15 residues. Looked up from germline, CDR1 is SNHLY and CDR2 is FYNNEI. The V end was cut by 7 bases, the J end by 9 bases, with 22 bases between. In DNA form, the CDR3 reads TGTGCCAGCAAAATACTAGTTGGAGGAAACAGTGAGCAGTTCTTC. Translated, it gives CASKILVGGNSEQFF.

This clone appeared a few times. The chain employs TRBV6-1 and TRBJ2-7; D not certain. V gave up 0 bases and J gave up 6 bases, with 9 bases separating them. CDR1 and CDR2 from the germline V gene are MNHNS and SASEGT. The CDR3 totals 13 residues. CDR3 sequence reads: CASSEAPGVEQYF. CDR3 nucleotides: TGTGCCAGCAGTGAAGCGCCTGGGGTCGAGCAGTACTTC.

The CDR3 sequence is CASSSVVRGSPYEQYF. CDR3 sequence (DNA): TGTGCCAGCAGCTCGGTGGTCAGGGGGAGCCCCTACGAGCAGTACTTC. V and J are TRBV5-6 and TRBJ2-7; the match to TRBD1 covers 7 bases. Germline V CDR1 and CDR2: SGHDT, YYEEEE. This CDR3 contains 16 residues. V was clipped by 3 bases and J by 2 bases; unmatched bases: 11.

The chain combines TRBV4-1 with TRBJ2-7; 9 positions agree with TRBD1. This CDR3 has 14 amino acids. V shed 1 base and J 4 bases; nucleotides not matched to a gene: 2. Germline CDR1 and CDR2: MGHRA and YSYEKL. This CDR3 reads CASSQADRGYEQYF. The CDR3, as DNA: TGCGCCAGCAGCCAAGCGGACAGGGGTTACGAGCAGTACTTC.

The count of this clone is one. The rearrangement uses TRBV6-5 and TRBJ1-1, with a tentative D call TRBD1 (6 bases). The V end was cut by 4 bases, the J end by 6 bases, with 15 bases between. This CDR3 has 14 amino acids. Looked up from germline, CDR1 is MNHEY and CDR2 is SVGAGI. CDR3 nucleotide sequence: TGTGCCAGCAGTTTGCTACAGGGAAGTCCTGAAGCTTTCTTT. Translating gives CASSLLQGSPEAFF.

This chain uses TRBV7-2 with TRBJ1-5; perhaps TRBD1 as D (6 bases). The ends were cut back, 0 bases at V and 6 bases at J, with 12 bases in the middle. The CDR3 spans 15 residues. Germline V gives CDR1 SGHTA, CDR2 FQGNSA. The CDR3: CASSLALGAGQPQHF. The CDR3 DNA follows: TGTGCCAGCAGCTTAGCGCTGGGGGCAGGTCAGCCCCAGCATTTT.

This chain joins TRBV2 and TRBJ1-5; D unresolved. This CDR3 spans 14 amino acids. Looked up from germline, CDR1 is SNHLY and CDR2 is FYNNEI. V lost 3 bases to trimming and J lost 9 bases, with 15 bases between them. The CDR3 sequence is CASSEVQPFVPQHF. CDR3 coding DNA: TGTGCCAGCAGTGAGGTACAGCCGTTCGTGCCCCAGCATTTT.

The J gene is TRBJ2-2, the V gene TRBV5-1, with TRBD2 matching over 8 bases. J was trimmed by 4 bases and V by 4 bases; bases with no gene match: 6. This CDR3 is 15 amino acids long. Looked up from germline, CDR1 is SGHRS and CDR2 is YFSETQ. The CDR3 loop is CASSNLAGRTGELFF. The CDR3 nucleotides read TGCGCCAGCAGCAACCTAGCGGGCCGCACCGGGGAGCTGTTTTTT.

This clone was observed a few times. The junction shows a germline mismatch at one end, possibly a read error. The chain carries TRBV29-1 and TRBJ1-2; 8 bases agree with TRBD1. CDR1 is SQVTM and CDR2 is ANQGSEA in the germline V gene. This CDR3 has 13 amino acids. CDR3 loop: CSVEGQGNYGYTF. The CDR3 DNA is TGCAGCGTCGAAGGACAGGGAAACTATGGCTACACCTTC. The full variable domain, completed using reference TRBV29-1 and TRBJ1-2, is SAVISQKPSRDICQRGTSLTIQCQVDSQVTMMFWYRQQPGQSLTLIATANQGSEATYESGFVIDKFPISRPNLTFSTLTVSNMSPEDSSIYLCSVEGQGNYGYTFGSGTRLTVV.

The rearrangement joins TRBV29-1 to TRBJ1-1; TRBD1 might be the D (5 bases). Between the trimmed V and J ends, which lost 6 bases and 2 bases, there was a span of 16 bases. CDR3 length: 14 amino acids. The V gene's germline CDR1 is SQVTM and CDR2 ANQGSEA. CDR3 sequence: CSVAHGGTNTEAFF. The CDR3 nucleotides read TGCAGCGTCGCCCACGGGGGTACCAACACTGAAGCTTTCTTT.

This clone was detected only a few times. The chain uses TRBV10-3 and TRBJ2-1; 8 bases fit TRBD1. Germline trimming cut 4 bases from V and 5 bases from J; bases unmatched to any gene: 4. Germline values: CDR1 ENHRY, CDR2 SYGVKD. The CDR3 is 14 amino acids. The CDR3 region has the DNA TGTGCCATCAGTGCTGGGACAGGAAACAATGAGCAGTTCTTC. This gives the protein CAISAGTGNNEQFF.

The V gene is TRBV29-1, the J gene TRBJ2-3; 11 positions agree with TRBD2. Germline V CDR1 and CDR2: SQVTM, ANQGSEA. The CDR3 extends over 16 amino acids. V dropped 1 base and J dropped 2; count of bases not matched to a gene: 5. CDR3 amino acids: CSVEGRTSGLTDTQYF. The CDR3 DNA is TGCAGCGTTGAAGGTCGGACTAGCGGGCTCACAGATACGCAGTATTTT.

The chain is built from TRBV9 and TRBJ2-3; D gene unclear. V was cut by 2 bases and J by 2 bases, with 12 bases left in between. This CDR3 is built from 15 residues. Germline-derived CDR1 and CDR2 are SGDLS and YYNGEE. The CDR3 here is CASSVGIHFTDTQYF. In DNA, the CDR3 is TGTGCCAGCAGCGTTGGTATCCACTTCACAGATACGCAGTATTTT.

J is TRBJ2-6 and V is TRBV11-2; 8 nucleotides agree with TRBD1. Germline trimming cut 2 bases from V and 0 bases from J; bases unmatched to any gene: 6. The CDR3 runs to 18 residues. CDR1 SGHAT and CDR2 FQNNGV come from the germline V gene. CDR3 coding DNA: TGTGCCAGCAGCTTACGGGACAGGTCTTCCTCTGGGGCCAACGTCCTGACTTTC. This codes for CASSLRDRSSSGANVLTF. Complete variable domain (other parts from reference TRBV11-2 and TRBJ2-6): EAGVAQSPRYKIIEKRQSVAFWCNPISGHATLYWYQQILGQGPKLLIQFQNNGVVDDSQLPKDRFSAERLKGVDSTLKIQPAKLEDSAVYLCASSLRDRSSSGANVLTFGAGSRLTVL.

The chain has TRBV30 and TRBJ1-1; D uncertain. CDR3 length: 14 amino acids. Germline values: CDR1 GTSNPN, CDR2 SVGIG (reference sequence). V lost 0 bases and J lost 4, with 12 bases in between. CDR3 bases: TGTGCCTGGAGTGTGGCCCCTTGGGCCACTGAAGCTTTCTTT. Protein: CAWSVAPWATEAFF.

The chain employs TRBV7-6 and TRBJ1-1; no reliable D call. This CDR3 is built from 12 residues. Trimming took off 4 bases at V and 6 bases at J, with 9 bases between the two ends. Germline V lookup: CDR1 SGHVS, CDR2 FNYEAQ. This CDR3 is CASSSLGSEAFF. The CDR3 nucleotides are TGTGCCAGCAGCTCCCTAGGGTCTGAAGCTTTCTTT.

The rearrangement joins TRBV7-9 to TRBJ1-5; D gene unclear. In germline, CDR1 is SEHNR, CDR2 FQNEAQ (reference sequence). The CDR3 sequence is 13 residues long. Trimming stripped 7 bases from V and 4 bases from J, with 11 bases between. The CDR3 loop reads CASTLGMNQPQHF. CDR3 nucleotide sequence: TGTGCCAGCACCCTAGGGATGAATCAGCCCCAGCATTTT.

V usage is TRBV4-2 and J usage is TRBJ2-3, with 7 bases fitting TRBD2. The CDR3 is made up of 16 amino acids. Germline V gene lookup returns CDR1 LGHNA and CDR2 YNFKEQ. J was trimmed by 1 base and V by 1 base; bases with no gene match: 5. The CDR3 coding sequence is TGTGCCAGCAGCCAAGGGGCGGGAGTAGGCACAGATACGCAGTATTTT. Its translation is CASSQGAGVGTDTQYF.

This chain links TRBV23-1 with TRBJ2-5; D unclear. TRBV23-1 is treated as an ORF (open reading frame) with a function not yet certain. V was shortened by 0 bases and J by 5 bases, with 7 bases between the two germline ends. This CDR3 contains 13 residues. CDR3 region: CASSQSTAETQYF. The CDR3 coding sequence is TGCGCCAGCAGTCAATCGACGGCGGAGACCCAGTACTTC.

This clone has a handful of counts. V usage is TRBV5-5 and J usage is TRBJ1-1; no definite D call. This CDR3 has 13 residues. The germline gives CDR1 SGHKS, CDR2 YYEKEE (reference sequence). V was pared by 4 bases and J by 8 bases, with 15 bases between. CDR3 in DNA: TGTGCCAGCAGCCGAGGTGTCGTGGGGGAAGCTTTCTTT. Its protein product is CASSRGVVGEAFF.

The chain employs TRBV18 and TRBJ2-3; D gene unclear. CDR1 and CDR2 from the germline V gene are KGHSH and LQKENI. The CDR3 sequence is 12 residues long. V gave up 3 bases and J gave up 4 bases, with 5 bases separating them. The CDR3 nucleotides are TGTGCCAGCTCACCGGCGGCAGATACGCAGTATTTT. Residues: CASSPAADTQYF.

The genes are TRBV4-2 and TRBJ1-2; D may be TRBD1 (6 bases). Germline CDR1 is LGHNA and CDR2 is YNFKEQ. Trimming cost V 4 bases and J 6 bases, with 21 bases left between them. This CDR3 contains 16 residues. As DNA, the CDR3 is TGTGCCAGCAGCCTCCTCACGTCCGGGGGCAGACATGGCTACACCTTC. This gives the protein CASSLLTSGGRHGYTF.